Listed below are T cell receptor beta chains from one sample, sequenced in a study of T cells after yellow fever vaccination. TCRdb reanalysed the 5' RACE reads using MiXCR and keeps one entry per CDR3 protein. There are 500,000 to 650,000 distinct CDR3 sequences in the sample; approximately 13% occur only once, and over 12% lies in the top ten. Sequenced material: PBMCs, taken on the day of the yellow fever booster vaccination. These receptors all stem from a man under 40 who received the YFV17D yellow fever vaccine. Each CDR3 is given with its conserved first and last residue. The D gene is left open where the match is weak. Clone size is given for some rows only: seen once, a few or many times, or a class if the clone is expanded.

V	size	D	J	CDR3	DNA
TRBV20-1	few	NA	TRBJ2-2	CSARDNSGELFF	TGCAGTGCTAGAGATAATTCCGGGGAGCTGTTTTTT
TRBV20-1	few	NA	TRBJ1-4	CSASTRGEKLFF	TGCAGTGCTAGCACTAGGGGTGAAAAACTGTTTTTT
TRBV29-1	many	NA	TRBJ2-7	CSVGRDTYEQYF	TGCAGCGTTGGGAGGGACACCTACGAGCAGTACTTC
TRBV7-2	NA	TRBD2	TRBJ2-5	CASSPGTSGSETQYF	TGTGCCAGCAGCCCTGGGACTAGCGGGAGTGAGACCCAGTACTTC
TRBV5-1	NA	TRBD2	TRBJ2-3	CASRGTGLAGVTDTQYF	TGCGCCAGCAGGGGGACAGGACTAGCGGGAGTTACAGATACGCAGTATTTT
TRBV5-1	NA	TRBD2	TRBJ2-1	CASSSRTGLAGTNEQFF	TGCGCCAGCAGCTCGAGGACGGGACTAGCGGGAACGAATGAGCAGTTCTTC
TRBV18	few	NA	TRBJ1-3	CASSPTLNTGNTIYF	TGTGCCAGCTCACCTACCCTTAACACTGGAAACACCATATATTTT
TRBV7-3	NA	NA	TRBJ1-1	CASSSRVGGAEAFF	TGTGCCAGCAGCTCCAGGGTTGGTGGGGCTGAAGCTTTCTTT
TRBV15	NA	NA	TRBJ1-3	CATSRDRGSGNTIYF	TGTGCCACCAGCAGAGATAGGGGGTCTGGAAACACCATATATTTT
TRBV10-3	few	NA	TRBJ1-1	CAILAGPNTEAFF	TGTGCCATCTTGGCGGGGCCGAACACTGAAGCTTTCTTT
TRBV5-5	NA	TRBD1	TRBJ1-5	CASSVSGQAGNQPQHF	TGTGCCAGCAGCGTGTCGGGACAGGCCGGCAATCAGCCCCAGCATTTT
TRBV7-9	few	NA	TRBJ1-1	CASSLGDRGRAFF	TGTGCCAGCAGCTTGGGTGATCGGGGTCGAGCTTTCTTT
TRBV20-1	once	NA	TRBJ2-7	CSARVGSGAYEQYF	TGCAGTGCTAGAGTAGGTAGCGGTGCCTACGAGCAGTACTTC
TRBV28	NA	TRBD2	TRBJ2-1	CASSSPAASGRDEQFF	TGTGCCAGCAGTTCCCCGGCGGCTAGCGGGAGGGATGAGCAGTTCTTC
TRBV11-2	NA	NA	TRBJ2-1	CASSASVDNEQFF	TGTGCCAGCAGCGCTAGCGTGGACAATGAGCAGTTCTTC
TRBV6-1	few	NA	TRBJ2-1	CASEQGTTYNEQFF	TGTGCCAGTGAACAGGGAACTACCTACAATGAGCAGTTCTTC
TRBV21-1	few	NA	TRBJ2-2	CASSNLIRTVNTGELFF	TGTGCCAGCAGCAATTTAATCAGGACGGTGAACACCGGGGAGCTGTTTTTT